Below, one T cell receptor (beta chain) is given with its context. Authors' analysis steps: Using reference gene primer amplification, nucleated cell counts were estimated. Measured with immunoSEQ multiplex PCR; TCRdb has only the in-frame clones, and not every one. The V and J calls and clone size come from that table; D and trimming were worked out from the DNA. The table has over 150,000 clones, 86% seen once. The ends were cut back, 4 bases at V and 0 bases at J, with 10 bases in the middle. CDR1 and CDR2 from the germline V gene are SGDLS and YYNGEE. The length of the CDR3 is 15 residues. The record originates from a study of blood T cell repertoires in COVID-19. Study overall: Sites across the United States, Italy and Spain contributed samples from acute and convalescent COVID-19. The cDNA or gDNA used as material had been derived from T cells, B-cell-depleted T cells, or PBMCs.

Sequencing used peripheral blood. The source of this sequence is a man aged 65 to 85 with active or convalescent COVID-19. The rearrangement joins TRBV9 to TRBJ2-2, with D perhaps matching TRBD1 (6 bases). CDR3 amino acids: CASSLGQPNTGELFF. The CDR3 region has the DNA TGTGCCAGCAGCCTAGGACAGCCGAACACCGGGGAGCTGTTTTTT.